The 20 T cell receptor beta chains given below trace back to one sample, sequenced in a study of blood T cell repertoires in COVID-19. Sequenced by immunoSEQ multiplex PCR; TCRdb stores in-frame clones only, minus some. The table includes some 77,000 clones, about 86% detected once. Material: peripheral blood. The receptors were sampled from a man in his 70s with acute or convalescent COVID-19.

The table lists this clone with a few counts. The chain uses TRBV6-5 and TRBJ2-7, with TRBD1 matching over 9 bases. V gave up 6 bases and J gave up 1 base; unmatched junction bases: 4. There are 14 residues in the CDR3. The germline gives CDR1 MNHEY, CDR2 SVGAGI. The CDR3 loop reads CASRGQGLSYEQYF. CDR3 DNA sequence: TGTGCCAGCAGAGGACAGGGGCTTTCCTACGAGCAGTACTTC.

V is TRBV19 and J is TRBJ1-1; 10 bases map to TRBD1. CDR3 size: 16 residues. The J segment lost 1 base and the V segment lost 7 bases, leaving 9 bases of the junction unmatched. Germline CDR1 and CDR2: LNHDA and SQIVND (reference sequence). CDR3 bases: TGTGCCAGTACTAAGACAGGGGGCCGATGGAACACTGAAGCTTTCTTT. Residues: CASTKTGGRWNTEAFF.

J is TRBJ1-1 and V is TRBV5-1, with D perhaps matching TRBD1 (6 bases). CDR1 and CDR2 (germline): SGHRS, YFSETQ. The V and J ends lost 0 bases and 5 bases respectively, with 14 bases between them. The CDR3 is made up of 15 amino acids. The chain's CDR3 is CASSLAREGGTEAFF. CDR3 DNA sequence: TGCGCCAGCAGCTTGGCCCGGGAGGGGGGAACTGAAGCTTTCTTT.

The chain uses TRBV12-3 or TRBV12-4 and TRBJ1-1; perhaps TRBD1 as D (6 bases). The CDR3 is made up of 13 amino acids. The V end lost 3 bases, the J end lost 5 bases, and 10 bases lay between the germline ends. CDR3 residues: CASSFLQGTEAFF. CDR3 DNA sequence: TGTGCCAGCAGTTTCCTACAGGGTACTGAAGCTTTCTTT.

V gene TRBV5-1 combines with J gene TRBJ2-2, with 9 bases lining up with TRBD2. This CDR3 comprises 16 residues. V was clipped by 4 bases and J by 7 bases; unmatched bases: 11. Germline CDR1 reads SGHRS; CDR2 reads YFSETQ. CDR3 sequence (DNA): TGCGCCAGCAGCCTACTAGCGGGCGCCGGTCACGGGGAGCTGTTTTTT. It encodes CASSLLAGAGHGELFF.

The rearrangement uses TRBV10-2 and TRBJ2-7; TRBD1 matches 11 bases. Germline CDR1 is WSHSY and CDR2 is SAAADI. The J segment lost 6 bases and the V segment lost 8 bases, leaving 6 bases of the junction unmatched. The CDR3 covers 13 residues. The CDR3 DNA follows: TGCGCCAGCGGACAGGGGGCAAGGGTCGAGCAGTACTTC. Its protein is CASGQGARVEQYF.

The chain's CDR3 is CASSPDTGGTSGNTIYF. The DNA for the CDR3 is TGTGCCAGCAGCCCCGACACAGGGGGCACCTCTGGAAACACCATATATTTT. The rearrangement uses TRBV7-9 and TRBJ1-3; 9 nucleotides line up with TRBD1. There are 17 residues in the CDR3. Germline V CDR1 and CDR2: SEHNR, FQNEAQ (reference sequence). With 5 bases clipped from V and 0 bases from J, the junction kept 8 bases outside the gene matches.

The genes are TRBV6-1 and TRBJ2-7; D remains ambiguous. This CDR3 has 13 residues. The V end lost 1 base, the J end lost 0 bases, and 4 bases lay between the germline ends. CDR1 and CDR2 (germline): MNHNS, SASEGT. The DNA of the CDR3 is TGTGCCAGCAGTGAAGACGGCTCCTACGAGCAGTACTTC. Encoded protein: CASSEDGSYEQYF.

The genes are TRBV3-1 (or the pseudogene TRBV3-2) and TRBJ2-7; the match to TRBD1 covers 7 bases. From germline, CDR1 is LGHDT and CDR2 YNNKEL (reference sequence). V trimming: 10 bases; J trimming: 1 base; junction bases outside the gene matches: 4. The length of the CDR3 is 12 residues. This CDR3 is CATEGQSYEQYF. In nucleotides, the CDR3 is TGTGCCACAGAGGGACAGTCCTACGAGCAGTACTTC.

This clone occurred a few times. The V and J genes are TRBV12-3 or TRBV12-4 and TRBJ2-3; maybe TRBD1 (6 bases). V dropped 6 bases and J dropped 6 bases, with 13 bases sitting between them. This CDR3 has 13 amino acids. The CDR3 is CASSINRADTQYF. The CDR3 nucleotides read TGTGCCAGCAGCATAAACAGGGCGGATACGCAGTATTTT.

The rearrangement links TRBV29-1 to TRBJ2-3, with D possibly being TRBD2 (6 bases). CDR3 length: 14 amino acids. V lost 6 bases to trimming and J lost 1 base, with 14 bases between them. In germline, CDR1 is SQVTM, CDR2 ANQGSEA. DNA for the CDR3: TGCAGCGTCTCCGGGACTCCCCGCACAGATACGCAGTATTTT. Its protein product is CSVSGTPRTDTQYF.

This sequence joins TRBV9 and TRBJ2-1, with 7 positions matching TRBD1. CDR3 size: 18 residues. The J segment lost 5 bases and the V segment lost 1 base, leaving 15 bases of the junction unmatched. Germline CDR1 is SGDLS and CDR2 is YYNGEE. CDR3 region: CASSVPDRALFGNNEQFF. In DNA, the CDR3 is TGTGCCAGCAGCGTACCTGACAGGGCACTATTCGGGAACAATGAGCAGTTCTTC.

The J gene is TRBJ2-7, the V gene TRBV6-5; the D is unclear. Trimming shortened V by 0 bases and J by 3 bases, and 6 bases separated the two germline ends. Germline V gene lookup returns CDR1 MNHEY and CDR2 SVGAGI. The CDR3 totals 13 residues. In DNA form, the CDR3 reads TGTGCCAGCAGTTACTCGGCCAGCTACGAGCAGTACTTC. It is translated as CASSYSASYEQYF.

In its sample, this clone was seen a few times. The genes are TRBV6-1 and TRBJ1-3, with 9 bases that match TRBD1. Per germline, CDR1 MNHNS and CDR2 SASEGT. The J segment lost 8 bases and the V segment lost 3 bases, leaving 8 bases of the junction unmatched. The CDR3 extends over 15 amino acids. The CDR3 protein is CASSEGWDRVHTIYF. CDR3 nucleotides: TGTGCCAGCAGTGAGGGCTGGGACAGGGTGCACACCATATATTTT.

This clone was recorded at least ten times. The chain links TRBV7-8 to TRBJ2-7; D is possibly TRBD2 (6 bases). Trimming pared 5 bases from V and 6 bases from J, leaving 11 bases between. The CDR3 has 12 amino acids. Germline-derived CDR1 and CDR2 are SGHVS and FQNEAQ. CDR3 in DNA: TGTGCCAGCAGCATCGGAGGGCGCGAGCAGTACTTC. This gives the protein CASSIGGREQYF.

The J gene is TRBJ1-1, the V gene TRBV6-5; the D is unclear. The V gene's germline CDR1 is MNHEY and CDR2 SVGAGI. CDR3 length: 13 amino acids. Trimming left V 7 bases short and J 5 bases short, with 14 bases between. The CDR3 loop is CASKVDAGTEAFF. The CDR3 DNA sequence: TGTGCCAGCAAGGTGGACGCGGGAACTGAAGCTTTCTTT.

The chain couples TRBV4-1 to TRBJ1-2, with D possibly matching TRBD1 (6 bases). This CDR3 region has 14 residues. The V end was cut by 2 bases, the J end by 0 bases, with 7 bases between. CDR1 and CDR2 (germline): MGHRA, YSYEKL. The CDR3 spells CASSQRTANYGYTF. CDR3 in DNA: TGCGCCAGCAGCCAAAGGACAGCTAACTATGGCTACACCTTC.

The CDR3 DNA follows: TGTGCCACCAGCACCTACACGGCAGGGGGCACAGATACGCAGTATTTT. Encoded protein: CATSTYTAGGTDTQYF. V gene TRBV15 combines with J gene TRBJ2-3; D possibly corresponds to TRBD1 (6 bases). The CDR3 consists of 16 residues. Trimming took 4 bases from V and 1 from J, leaving 15 bases between them. CDR1 and CDR2 from the germline V gene are LNHNV and YYDKDF (reference sequence). Variable domain in full (rest from reference TRBV15 and TRBJ2-3): DAMVIQNPRYQVTQFGKPVTLSCSQTLNHNVMYWYQQKSSQAPKLLFHYYDKDFNNEADTPDNFQSRRPNTSFCFLDIRSPGLGDTAMYLCATSTYTAGGTDTQYFGPGTRLTVL.

V usage is TRBV18 and J usage is TRBJ2-4, with TRBD1 as a possible D gene (6 bases). Deletions cut 2 bases from V and 1 base from J, with 12 bases between. The CDR3 runs to 16 residues. CDR1 is KGHSH, CDR2 LQKENI, per germline. For the CDR3, the DNA is TGTGCCAGCTCACCAATAGGGGGTTTCGCCAAAAACATTCAGTACTTC. Translated, it gives CASSPIGGFAKNIQYF. The full variable domain, with the rest looked up from reference TRBV18 and TRBJ2-4, is NAGVMQNPRHLVRRRGQEARLRCSPMKGHSHVYWYRQLPEEGLKFMVYLQKENIIDESGMPKERFSAEFPKEGPSILRIQQVVRGDSAAYFCASSPIGGFAKNIQYFGAGTRLSVL.

The rearrangement links TRBV2 to TRBJ1-4; D perhaps matches TRBD1 (5 bases). V was cut by 6 bases and J by 4 bases, with 15 bases left in between. The CDR3 totals 15 residues. Germline CDR1 reads SNHLY; CDR2 reads FYNNEI. The CDR3 bases are TGTGCCAGCAGAACCGACAGAGCCGATAATGAAAAACTGTTTTTT. Protein sequence: CASRTDRADNEKLFF.